A selection of T cell receptor beta chains follows, all from one sample in a study of a mutant IDH1 vaccine in newly diagnosed glioma. Clones were sequenced by immunoSEQ multiplex PCR, and TCRdb holds only the in-frame ones, with some missing. The profile covers 110,000 or so clones, with 75% to 90% appearing a single time and 0.6% to 0.7% taken by the ten largest. For these receptors, no antigen is known. The starting material was PBMCs, obtained from a glioma patient whose treatment included an IDH1 peptide vaccine. Receptors originate from a woman aged 45-65 years with glioma. The CDR3 runs from the conserved cysteine through the conserved F or W. A D gene is named only where the DNA matches it firmly. Expanded clones are given a class, and other clones once, few, many or no size at all.

V gene	D gene	J gene	clone size	CDR3 DNA	CDR3 protein
TRBV7-8	.	TRBJ1-5	.	TGTGCCAGCAGCTTAAACGGCGGTGTAGGTCAGCCCCAGCATTTT	CASSLNGGVGQPQHF
TRBV5-1	.	TRBJ1-1	.	TGCGCCAGCAGCTTGGTCGGGGGCGTGAACACTGAAGCTTTCTTT	CASSLVGGVNTEAFF
TRBV6-1	.	TRBJ1-1	once	TGTGCCAGCAGTCTTTCCGGCATGAACACTGAAGCTTTCTTT	CASSLSGMNTEAFF
TRBV7-6	.	TRBJ2-7	.	TGTGCCAGCAGCCCTCCCGGGTCGGGAAGGGAGCAGTACTTC	CASSPPGSGREQYF
TRBV7-3	TRBD2	TRBJ2-2	.	TGTGCCAGCAGCTACCGGACTAGCGGGAGGGCGAACACCGGGGAGCTGTTTTTT	CASSYRTSGRANTGELFF
TRBV28	.	TRBJ1-2	few	TGTGCCAGCAGTTTAGGGCAGTTCTATGGCTACACCTTC	CASSLGQFYGYTF
TRBV10-3	TRBD2	TRBJ2-1	.	TGTGCCATCAGGGCTTCCCCGGGACTAGCGGGACCTAGCTCCTACAATGAGCAGTTCTTC	CAIRASPGLAGPSSYNEQFF
TRBV6-1	.	TRBJ1-6	once	TGTGCCATCAGGTGGGGGACCACCTATAATTCACCCCTCCACTTT	CAIRWGTTYNSPLHF
TRBV5-1	.	TRBJ2-1	.	TGCGCCAGCAGCTTGGGAGCGACGGTCAATGAGCAGTTCTTC	CASSLGATVNEQFF
TRBV4-1	.	TRBJ1-3	.	TGCGCCAGCAGCCAAGTCTTACGCCTACCCAGCTCTGGAAACACCATATATTTT	CASSQVLRLPSSGNTIYF
TRBV9	.	TRBJ2-1	.	TGTGCCAGCAGCGTAGGAGTGGGGGCCGAGAATGAGCAGTTCTTC	CASSVGVGAENEQFF
TRBV9	.	TRBJ2-3	.	TGTGCCAGCAGCGGCTGGGCCCTGCGGACAGATACGCAGTATTTT	CASSGWALRTDTQYF
TRBV7-2	.	TRBJ1-2	.	TGTGCCAGCAGCTTAAGACAGATCTATGGCTACACCTTC	CASSLRQIYGYTF
TRBV2	TRBD1	TRBJ2-7	.	TGTGCCACATTTTCTTCTACAGGGGGCGAGCAGTACTTC	CATFSSTGGEQYF
TRBV27	.	TRBJ1-1	.	TGTGCCAGCAGTTTATTTGCCCCCGGTTTCGCTTTCTTT	CASSLFAPGFAFF
TRBV5-4	.	TRBJ1-1	.	TGTGCCAGCAGAAAGGACAAAATGAACACTGAAGCTTTCTTT	CASRKDKMNTEAFF
TRBV7-2	TRBD1	TRBJ1-5	.	TGTGCCAGCAGCTTAGCATGGACAGGGGGAGGGAATCAGCCCCAGCATTTT	CASSLAWTGGGNQPQHF
TRBV7-6	.	TRBJ2-7	.	TGTGCCAGCAGGCCCCCAGGACATAACTACGAGCAGTACTTC	CASRPPGHNYEQYF
TRBV28	.	TRBJ1-1	.	TGTGCCAGCAGTTCCACTAGGGAGTACACTGAAGCTTTCTTT	CASSSTREYTEAFF
TRBV30	.	TRBJ2-5	.	TGTGCCTGGTCCCGAGTGTCAGAGACCCAGTACTTC	CAWSRVSETQYF
TRBV2	.	TRBJ1-3	.	TGTGCCAGCAAACAACAGGGACCGGGAAACACCATATATTTT	CASKQQGPGNTIYF
TRBV7-2	.	TRBJ2-7	once	TGTGCCAGCAGCGTATCCTACGAGCAGTACTTC	CASSVSYEQYF
TRBV5-8	.	TRBJ1-6	once	TGTGCCAGCAGCTTATACGGACAGCGCCATAATTCACCCCTCCACTTT	CASSLYGQRHNSPLHF
TRBV2	TRBD1	TRBJ1-4	few	TGTGCCAGCAGGAAGGACAGGGTTTCTAATGAAAAACTGTTTTTT	CASRKDRVSNEKLFF
TRBV4-1	.	TRBJ2-6	.	TGCGCCAGCAGCCAAGATCGGGGCAGGGGAGAAGCTGGGGCCAACGTCCTGACTTTC	CASSQDRGRGEAGANVLTF
TRBV28	.	TRBJ1-5	.	TGTGCCAGCAGTTTCGGTCAGGGTTTTCAGCCCCAGCATTTT	CASSFGQGFQPQHF
TRBV6-5	.	TRBJ2-5	.	TGTGCCAGCAGTTTCCAGGGGCGAGAGACCCAGTACTTC	CASSFQGRETQYF
TRBV23-1	.	TRBJ2-5	.	TGCGCCAGCAGTCAATCAGGGGCAGGGGTGGAGACCCAGTACTTC	CASSQSGAGVETQYF
TRBV7-9	.	TRBJ1-4	.	TGTGCCAGCAGCTTGGGCGGTGGGAATGAAAAACTGTTTTTT	CASSLGGGNEKLFF
TRBV7-9	TRBD2	TRBJ2-1	.	TGTGCCAGTAGCCCTTCAGCGGGAGGGCGGGATGAGCAGTTCTTC	CASSPSAGGRDEQFF
TRBV5-1	TRBD2	TRBJ2-7	.	TGTGCCAGCAGCCAAATCGGCGGGAGTTTTGACGAGCAGTACTTC	CASSQIGGSFDEQYF
TRBV5-6	TRBD2	TRBJ2-3	.	TGTGCCAGCAGAGATATCGGGACTAGCGGGAGAGATACGCAGTATTTT	CASRDIGTSGRDTQYF
TRBV14	TRBD1	TRBJ1-6	.	TGTGCCAGCAGCCAAGCCTCCGGGGGGACAGGGGCTTCACCCCTCCACTTT	CASSQASGGTGASPLHF
TRBV2	.	TRBJ1-6	few	TGTGCCAGCAGGGGGTTAAATTCACCCCTCCACTTT	CASRGLNSPLHF
TRBV9	.	TRBJ2-3	.	TGTGCCAGCAGCCTATATAAGGGCGGAGGGGGCCCAGATACGCAGTATTTT	CASSLYKGGGGPDTQYF
TRBV9	TRBD1	TRBJ1-2	.	TGTGCCAGCAGCGACCCCAGGCCCGCCAGGGGGCACTATGGCTACACCTTC	CASSDPRPARGHYGYTF
TRBV4-2	.	TRBJ2-2	.	TGTGCCAGCAGCCAAGTAGTTAGCGGGAACACCGGGGAGCTGTTTTTT	CASSQVVSGNTGELFF
TRBV5-1	.	TRBJ2-1	.	TGCGCCAGCAGCTTGGGGTCCCGCGCCTACAATGAGCAGTTCTTC	CASSLGSRAYNEQFF
TRBV11-2	.	TRBJ2-3	.	TGTGCCAGCAGTCCAACTTTGACAGATACGCAGTATTTT	CASSPTLTDTQYF
TRBV6-1	TRBD1	TRBJ2-7	once	TGTGCCAGCAGTGGGGACAGGGGTGGAAAGCAGTACTTC	CASSGDRGGKQYF
TRBV7-9	.	TRBJ1-2	once	TGTGCCAGCAGGTCCATACGCCCAGCGCAGGGCTACACCTTC	CASRSIRPAQGYTF
TRBV5-4	TRBD1	TRBJ2-7	.	TGTGCCAGCAGCCACCCCGGGACAGGGGCCGAGCAGTACTTC	CASSHPGTGAEQYF
TRBV5-1	.	TRBJ2-5	.	TGCGCCAGCAGCAAGGGTGACCCGCTCACAGAGACCCAGTACTTC	CASSKGDPLTETQYF
TRBV28	TRBD1	TRBJ1-5	.	TGTGCCAGCAGTCCTCACCCGGGACAGGTTAGCAATCAGCCCCAGCATTTT	CASSPHPGQVSNQPQHF
TRBV7-2	TRBD2	TRBJ2-1	.	TGTGCCAGCAGCTTAGTAGCGGGAGGGAGGGATGAGCAGTTCTTC	CASSLVAGGRDEQFF